The 28 T cell receptor beta chains in this list originate from one sample, sequenced in a study of cytomegalovirus exposure and HLA in healthy donors. 60 Vbeta and 13 Jbeta primers were used in PCR. Assay: immunoSEQ multiplex PCR; the TCRdb copy retains only in-frame clones and omits some. The table records 150,000 to 200,000 clones, over 75% of them present only once. Sequenced material: PBMCs. The receptors originated from a man aged 50 to 60 in good health and CMV-seropositive.

The chain uses TRBV12-5 and TRBJ2-2; 10 bases agree with TRBD1. The germline CDR1 and CDR2 sequences are LGHNT and FRNRAP. This CDR3 comprises 21 residues. V lost 3 bases to trimming and J lost 9 bases; unmatched junction nucleotides: 25. Here the CDR3 reads CASGFILKGQGTNNTPRELFF. The CDR3, as DNA: TGTGCTAGTGGTTTCATCTTGAAGGGACAGGGGACAAACAATACACCGAGGGAGCTGTTTTTT. The full variable domain, rest sourced from reference TRBV12-5 and TRBJ2-2, is DARVTQTPRHKVTEMGQEVTMRCQPILGHNTVFWYRQTMMQGLELLAYFRNRAPLDDSGMPKDRFSAEMPDATLATLKIQPSEPRDSAVYFCASGFILKGQGTNNTPRELFFGEGSRLTVL.

This chain links TRBV7-8 with TRBJ2-2; possible D gene TRBD1, 6 bases. This CDR3 is built from 13 residues. V dropped 5 bases and J dropped 4 bases, with 8 bases sitting between them. Germline values: CDR1 SGHVS, CDR2 FQNEAQ. In DNA, the CDR3 is TGTGCCAGCAGCATGGACAGCACCGGGGAGCTGTTTTTT. Residues: CASSMDSTGELFF.

CDR3 sequence: CASSFPPHYEQYF. The CDR3 DNA reads as TGTGCCAGCAGCTTTCCCCCCCACTACGAGCAGTACTTC. The J gene is TRBJ2-7, the V gene TRBV7-2; D is unclear. The CDR3 has 13 amino acids. Trimming pared 3 bases from V and 3 bases from J, leaving 9 bases between. Germline CDR1 SGHTA, CDR2 FQGNSA. The full variable domain, completed using reference TRBV7-2 and TRBJ2-7, is GAGVSQSPSNKVTEKGKDVELRCDPISGHTALYWYRQSLGQGLEFLIYFQGNSAPDKSGLPSDRFSAERTGGSVSTLTIQRTQQEDSAVYLCASSFPPHYEQYFGPGTRLTVT.

This chain joins TRBV5-1 and TRBJ2-3; unclear D gene. The CDR3 contains 12 residues. Deletions cut 5 bases from V and 3 bases from J, with 7 bases between. Germline CDR1 is SGHRS and CDR2 is YFSETQ. The CDR3 bases are TGCGCCAGCAGTCCCTCTACAGATACGCAGTATTTT. This gives the protein CASSPSTDTQYF. The entire variable domain, with the rest obtained from reference TRBV5-1 and TRBJ2-3, is as follows: KAGVTQTPRYLIKTRGQQVTLSCSPISGHRSVSWYQQTPGQGLQFLFEYFSETQRNKGNFPGRFSGRQFSNSRSEMNVSTLELGDSALYLCASSPSTDTQYFGPGTRLTVL.

The count of this clone is one. Other DNA sequences in the sample encode the same CDR3. This chain links TRBV19 with TRBJ2-1; TRBD1 matches 8 bases. V lost 6 bases, J lost 5 bases, and 6 bases stayed unmatched. This CDR3 has 14 amino acids. In germline, CDR1 is LNHDA, CDR2 SQIVND (reference sequence). The CDR3 protein is CASSRSTGDNEQFF. CDR3 coding DNA: TGTGCCAGTAGCCGTTCGACAGGGGACAATGAGCAGTTCTTC.

The chain employs TRBV18 and TRBJ1-2, with 7 positions matching TRBD1. CDR1 KGHSH and CDR2 LQKENI come from the germline V gene. The CDR3 sequence is 16 residues long. With V trimmed by 3 bases and J by 3 bases, 10 bases remained unmatched. CDR3 sequence reads: CASSPLDVTGYYGYTF. As DNA, the CDR3 is TGTGCCAGCTCACCGCTAGACGTGACAGGGTACTATGGCTACACCTTC.

This rearrangement joins TRBV10-3 to TRBJ1-6; a weak D match, TRBD1 (6 bases). Trimming pared 6 bases from V and 3 bases from J, leaving 9 bases between. This CDR3 region has 14 residues. Germline V CDR1 and CDR2: ENHRY, SYGVKD. The CDR3 sequence: CAIREDSYNSPLHF. DNA for the CDR3: TGTGCCATCAGGGAGGACAGCTATAATTCACCCCTCCACTTT.

The chain employs TRBV11-2 and TRBJ2-7; 8 positions agree with TRBD2. The V gene's germline CDR1 is SGHAT and CDR2 FQNNGV. The V gene end was trimmed by 1 base and the J gene end by 3 bases; junction bases not matched to a gene: 2. The CDR3 runs 14 residues. The chain's CDR3 is CASSLAGGHYEQYF. The CDR3 DNA is TGTGCCAGCAGCTTAGCGGGGGGGCACTACGAGCAGTACTTC.

The rearrangement links TRBV6-5 to TRBJ2-1, with 9 bases that match TRBD2. The CDR3 sequence is 15 residues long. After removal of 6 bases from V and 8 bases from J, the junction contained 11 bases not matched to a gene. Germline V gives CDR1 MNHEY, CDR2 SVGAGI. The CDR3 sequence is CASSLGASGVDEQFF. The CDR3, as DNA: TGTGCCAGCAGCCTGGGAGCTAGCGGGGTGGATGAGCAGTTCTTC.

This clone showed up just a few times. The chain combines TRBV7-2 with TRBJ2-3; 10 nucleotides match TRBD2. CDR1 is SGHTA and CDR2 is FQGNSA in the germline V gene. With V trimmed by 0 bases and J by 2 bases, 2 bases remained unmatched. The CDR3 length is 16 residues. Here the CDR3 DNA reads TGTGCCAGCAGCTTAGCTAGCGGGGGGTTCACAGATACGCAGTATTTT. It is translated as CASSLASGGFTDTQYF. Full variable domain (outside the CDR3, taken from reference TRBV7-2 and TRBJ2-3): GAGVSQSPSNKVTEKGKDVELRCDPISGHTALYWYRQSLGQGLEFLIYFQGNSAPDKSGLPSDRFSAERTGGSVSTLTIQRTQQEDSAVYLCASSLASGGFTDTQYFGPGTRLTVL.

The chain carries TRBV11-2 and TRBJ1-1, with D perhaps TRBD1 (5 bases). V lost 0 bases and J 4 bases, leaving 12 bases between the germline ends. Looked up from germline, CDR1 is SGHAT and CDR2 is FQNNGV. CDR3 length: 15 residues. The CDR3 reads CASSLDASQGTEAFF. The CDR3 nucleotides are TGTGCCAGCAGCTTAGATGCGAGCCAGGGCACTGAAGCTTTCTTT. Together with reference TRBV11-2 and TRBJ1-1, the CDR3 gives the full variable domain: EAGVAQSPRYKIIEKRQSVAFWCNPISGHATLYWYQQILGQGPKLLIQFQNNGVVDDSQLPKDRFSAERLKGVDSTLKIQPAKLEDSAVYLCASSLDASQGTEAFFGQGTRLTVV.

This chain links TRBV15 with TRBJ2-2; D unclear. The CDR3 consists of 16 residues. V lost 3 bases, J lost 4 bases, and 15 bases lay in between. Germline V gives CDR1 LNHNV, CDR2 YYDKDF (reference sequence). CDR3 sequence reads: CATSSIPEVGTGELFF. Written as DNA, the CDR3 is TGTGCCACCAGCAGTATACCCGAGGTCGGCACCGGGGAGCTGTTTTTT.

This rearrangement joins TRBV6-5 to TRBJ1-6, with 7 bases identical to TRBD1. Trimming cost V 2 bases and J 7 bases; bases outside gene matches: 5. CDR3 length equals 15 residues. The germline gives CDR1 MNHEY, CDR2 SVGAGI. CDR3 residues: CASSYQGGPNSPLHF. The CDR3 DNA is TGTGCCAGCAGTTACCAGGGGGGCCCCAATTCACCCCTCCACTTT.

The V gene is TRBV10-3, the J gene TRBJ2-2; tentatively, D is TRBD1 (6 bases). The V gene lost 3 bases and the J gene lost 5 bases, with 16 bases spanning the gap. The CDR3 loop spans 16 amino acids. The germline V gene encodes CDR1 ENHRY and CDR2 SYGVKD. CDR3 residues: CAISERSTGGTGELFF. The CDR3 DNA reads TGTGCCATCAGTGAAAGGTCGACAGGAGGTACCGGGGAGCTGTTTTTT.

J is TRBJ2-7 and V is TRBV5-6; perhaps D is TRBD1 or TRBD2 (6 bases each). The germline V gene has CDR1 SGHDT and CDR2 YYEEEE. Trimming removed 2 bases from V and 7 bases from J, with 16 bases in between. The length of the CDR3 is 14 residues. For the CDR3, the DNA is TGTGCCAGCAGCTTCATTTCAGGGGCGGGGGAGCAGTACGTC. Protein sequence: CASSFISGAGEQYV.

The chain employs TRBV9 and TRBJ1-2; weak D call: TRBD1 (6 bases). The CDR3 runs 16 residues. Trimming removed 0 bases at V and 1 base at J, with 13 bases between. CDR1 and CDR2 (germline): SGDLS, YYNGEE. The CDR3 protein is CASSVEGGQDNYGYTF. CDR3 nucleotides: TGTGCCAGCAGCGTAGAAGGGGGTCAGGATAACTATGGCTACACCTTC.

The chain joins TRBV5-1 to TRBJ2-1; 13 bases map to TRBD2. V dropped 6 bases and J dropped 9; count of bases not matched to a gene: 9. Germline V gene sequence: CDR1 SGHRS, CDR2 YFSETQ. The CDR3 has 15 residues. The CDR3 is CASTPTSGGAREQFF. The CDR3 bases are TGCGCCAGCACCCCAACTAGCGGGGGGGCCCGTGAGCAGTTCTTC. Combining the CDR3 with reference TRBV5-1 and TRBJ2-1 gives the whole variable domain KAGVTQTPRYLIKTRGQQVTLSCSPISGHRSVSWYQQTPGQGLQFLFEYFSETQRNKGNFPGRFSGRQFSNSRSEMNVSTLELGDSALYLCASTPTSGGAREQFFGPGTRLTVL.

The chain has TRBV15 and TRBJ2-1; 7 bases align to TRBD1. Unmatched junction bases numbered 4, after V lost 1 base and J lost 7 bases. The CDR3 has 14 residues. The germline V gene encodes CDR1 LNHNV and CDR2 YYDKDF (reference sequence). For the CDR3, the DNA is TGTGCCACCAGCAGAGCAGACAGGGAAAATGAGCAGTTCTTC. It translates to CATSRADRENEQFF. The full variable domain, rest sourced from reference TRBV15 and TRBJ2-1, is DAMVIQNPRYQVTQFGKPVTLSCSQTLNHNVMYWYQQKSSQAPKLLFHYYDKDFNNEADTPDNFQSRRPNTSFCFLDIRSPGLGDTAMYLCATSRADRENEQFFGPGTRLTVL.

J is TRBJ2-3 and V is TRBV5-5; D is undetermined. The V end was cut by 1 base, the J end by 0 bases, with 6 bases between. Per germline, CDR1 SGHKS and CDR2 YYEKEE (reference sequence). CDR3 size: 14 residues. The CDR3 bases are TGTGCCAGCAGCTTGTATGGCAGCACAGATACGCAGTATTTT. Encoded protein: CASSLYGSTDTQYF.

This chain uses TRBV5-6 with TRBJ2-3; 7 positions agree with TRBD2. The V gene's germline CDR1 is SGHDT and CDR2 YYEEEE. J gave up 0 bases and V 4 bases, and 8 bases lay outside the gene matches. The CDR3 is 16 amino acids. The CDR3 sequence is CASSPGGSPSTDTQYF. CDR3 coding DNA: TGTGCCAGCAGCCCGGGGGGATCGCCGAGCACAGATACGCAGTATTTT.

This chain uses TRBV5-1 with TRBJ2-7; 12 positions agree with TRBD2. Germline lookup yields CDR1 SGHRS and CDR2 YFSETQ. V lost 5 bases to trimming and J lost 0 bases; unmatched junction nucleotides: 6. The CDR3 length is 16 residues. CDR3 amino acids: CASSLLAGGSSYEQYF. Here the CDR3 DNA reads TGCGCCAGCAGTCTCCTAGCGGGGGGGAGCTCCTACGAGCAGTACTTC.

This sequence joins TRBV29-1 and TRBJ1-4; tentative D call: TRBD1 (6 bases). The CDR3 length is 12 residues. Germline V gene sequence: CDR1 SQVTM, CDR2 ANQGSEA. The V and J ends lost 6 bases and 5 bases respectively, with 10 bases between them. The DNA of the CDR3 is TGCAGCGTACAGGGAGGGAATGAAAAACTGTTTTTT. Encoded protein: CSVQGGNEKLFF.

The rearrangement uses TRBV12-5 and TRBJ1-5; weak D call: TRBD1 (5 bases). The CDR3 contains 13 residues. The germline V and J ends were trimmed by 5 bases and 4 bases, with 9 bases remaining between them. Germline lookup yields CDR1 LGHNT and CDR2 FRNRAP. This CDR3 reads CASGAGWNQPQHF. In DNA, the CDR3 is TGTGCTAGTGGTGCAGGGTGGAATCAGCCCCAGCATTTT.

In regard to this clone: The identical CDR3 is also encoded by other nucleotide sequences in the sample. The chain employs TRBV19 and TRBJ1-5; 10 nucleotides align to TRBD1. From germline, CDR1 is LNHDA and CDR2 SQIVND (reference sequence). V lost 4 bases and J lost 4; bases outside the gene matches: 1. The CDR3 is 14 amino acids. The chain's CDR3 is CASSTDRGNQPQHF. For the CDR3, the DNA is TGTGCCAGTAGTACGGACAGGGGGAATCAGCCCCAGCATTTT.

This clone was recorded only once. The rearrangement uses TRBV9 and TRBJ1-2; 10 nucleotides align to TRBD1. Germline trimming cut 3 bases from V and 3 bases from J; bases unmatched to any gene: 8. The germline V gene has CDR1 SGDLS and CDR2 YYNGEE. The CDR3 consists of 16 residues. The CDR3 DNA reads TGTGCCAGCAGCGCTCCAAGACAGGGGGCAGACTATGGCTACACCTTC. This translates into CASSAPRQGADYGYTF.

This chain uses TRBV19 with TRBJ1-1, with a tentative D call TRBD1 (5 bases). Trimming took off 1 base at V and 0 bases at J, with 9 bases between the two ends. CDR1 LNHDA and CDR2 SQIVND come from the germline V gene (reference sequence). This CDR3 comprises 15 residues. CDR3: CASSIAGRVNTEAFF. The DNA of the CDR3 is TGTGCCAGTAGTATAGCTGGCAGGGTGAACACTGAAGCTTTCTTT.

The V and J genes are TRBV5-8 and TRBJ1-1, with a tentative D call TRBD1 (6 bases). In germline, CDR1 is SGHTS, CDR2 YDEGEE. V was cut by 0 bases and J by 11 bases, with 17 bases left in between. This CDR3 has 14 amino acids. Here the CDR3 DNA reads TGTGCCAGCAGCTTGGCTTCGGGGGGCCTGAGGGCTTTCTTT. This encodes CASSLASGGLRAFF. The variable domain in full, with the rest retrieved from reference TRBV5-8 and TRBJ1-1, is EAGVTQSPTHLIKTRGQQATLRCSPISGHTSVYWYQQALGLGLQFLLWYDEGEERNRGNFPPRFSGRQFPNYSSELNVNALELEDSALYLCASSLASGGLRAFFGQGTRLTVV.

The rearrangement uses TRBV18 and TRBJ2-1; 8 bases agree with TRBD2. From germline, CDR1 is KGHSH and CDR2 LQKENI. Germline trimming cut 5 bases from V and 5 bases from J; bases unmatched to any gene: 8. This CDR3 has 15 residues. CDR3 loop: CASSVPGLGDNEQFF. The CDR3 bases are TGTGCCAGCTCAGTTCCGGGACTAGGAGACAATGAGCAGTTCTTC. Together with reference TRBV18 and TRBJ2-1, the CDR3 gives the full variable domain: NAGVMQNPRHLVRRRGQEARLRCSPMKGHSHVYWYRQLPEEGLKFMVYLQKENIIDESGMPKERFSAEFPKEGPSILRIQQVVRGDSAAYFCASSVPGLGDNEQFFGPGTRLTVL.